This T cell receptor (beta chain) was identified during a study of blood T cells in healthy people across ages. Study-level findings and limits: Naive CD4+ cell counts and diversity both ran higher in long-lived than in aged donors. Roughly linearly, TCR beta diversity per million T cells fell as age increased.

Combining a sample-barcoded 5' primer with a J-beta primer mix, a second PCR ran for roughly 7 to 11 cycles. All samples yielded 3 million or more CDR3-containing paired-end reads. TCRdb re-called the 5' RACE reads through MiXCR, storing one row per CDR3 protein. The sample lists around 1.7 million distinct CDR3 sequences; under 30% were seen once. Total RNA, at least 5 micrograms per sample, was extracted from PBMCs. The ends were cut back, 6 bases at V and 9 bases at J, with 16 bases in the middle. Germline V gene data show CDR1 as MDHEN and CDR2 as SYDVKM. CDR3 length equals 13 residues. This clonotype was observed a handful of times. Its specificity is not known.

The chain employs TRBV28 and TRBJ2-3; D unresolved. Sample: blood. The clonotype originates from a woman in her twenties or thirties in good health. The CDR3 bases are TGTGCCAGCAGGACCCATAGCTTAAGGACGCAGTATTTT. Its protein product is CASRTHSLRTQYF. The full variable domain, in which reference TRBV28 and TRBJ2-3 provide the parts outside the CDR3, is DVKVTQSSRYLVKRTGEKVFLECVQDMDHENMFWYRQDPGLGLRLIYFSYDVKMKEKGDIPEGYSVSREKKERFSLILESASTNQTSMYLCASRTHSLRTQYFGPGTRLTVL.